These T cell receptor beta chains were read from a single sample in a study of cytomegalovirus exposure and HLA in healthy donors. Clones were sequenced by immunoSEQ multiplex PCR, and TCRdb holds only the in-frame ones, with some missing. The sample comprises 150,000 to 200,000 clones, roughly 80% of which are singletons, and roughly 8.2% rests with the top ten. Sequenced input: PBMCs. Source of these receptors: a woman aged 40 to 50 in good health and CMV-seropositive. CDR3s include the opening cysteine and the closing phenylalanine or tryptophan.

V gene	J gene	CDR3 protein
TRBV20-1	TRBJ2-7	CSARNGRIQYF
TRBV27	TRBJ2-5	CASSPRYSGGPSETQYF
TRBV25-1	TRBJ1-1	CASSERTTGRANEAFF
TRBV28	TRBJ2-2	CASTLEGLAGAGELFF
TRBV19	TRBJ1-1	CASSLLTGGEAFF
TRBV7-2	.	CASSLAGGPYEQYF
TRBV7-9	TRBJ2-1	CASSFLRGARYNEQFF
TRBV11-2	TRBJ2-7	CASSLGVTGTYEQYF
TRBV20-1	TRBJ2-5	CSARGGLEQYF
TRBV5-1	TRBJ2-1	CASSTSTAPSSYNEQFF
TRBV6-5	TRBJ2-7	CASSLAGAEQYF
TRBV7-9	TRBJ2-4	CASSFGTGGKNIQYF
TRBV19	TRBJ2-7	CASSQRGSHEQYF
TRBV28	TRBJ2-7	CAVTGGDYEQYF
TRBV27	TRBJ2-1	CASSSTLLYEQFF
TRBV6-1	TRBJ1-1	CASSKTTGNTEAFF
TRBV4-2	TRBJ2-2	CASSQDRLSGQGRPGELFF
TRBV7-2	TRBJ1-5	CASSLGVLRGQPQHF
TRBV28	TRBJ2-7	CASSPNPGQKQYF
TRBV10-3	TRBJ2-2	CATSIGEDTGELFF
TRBV7-2	TRBJ1-3	CASSANRGPGNTIYF
TRBV7-2	TRBJ2-7	CASSLEGTSGTHEQYF
TRBV15	TRBJ1-4	CATSRGGGGTTNEKLFF
TRBV28	TRBJ2-4	CASSLTSTNIQYF
TRBV7-2	TRBJ2-1	CASSREPFRGDNEQFF
TRBV28	TRBJ2-7	CASSYEVWKSGNEQYF
TRBV29-1	TRBJ2-7	CSVTTFLSYEQYF
TRBV5-1	TRBJ2-7	CASSLNGFEQYF
TRBV30	TRBJ2-7	CACHGQGLSYEQYF
TRBV11-2	TRBJ2-2	CASSLATGILTGELFF
TRBV28	TRBJ1-6	CASLREMNSPLHF
TRBV5-1	.	CASSPLAASSYEQYF
TRBV10-3	TRBJ2-7	CAISSQSYEQYF
TRBV28	TRBJ1-4	CASSFYGGLEKLFF
TRBV7-9	TRBJ1-1	CASSRTGTGAFF
TRBV5-1	TRBJ2-3	CASSPEGRPTDTQYF
TRBV28	TRBJ2-3	CASSRTGLNTQYF
TRBV5-6	TRBJ1-5	CASSSGYNQPQHF
TRBV14	TRBJ2-1	CASSQVVDLYNEQFF
TRBV19	TRBJ2-7	CASSEPGLVVGEQYF
TRBV5-4	TRBJ1-3	CASSLGALRSGNTIYF
TRBV6-1	TRBJ2-7	CASMAIRGSYEQYF
TRBV19	TRBJ2-3	CATGGSGRIGDTQYF
TRBV9	TRBJ1-5	CASSPQGVGNQPQHF
TRBV28	TRBJ1-2	CASSGGSTAYGYTF
TRBV19	TRBJ2-1	CASSKTSGPPRNEQFF
TRBV27	TRBJ2-3	CASSTGDSTDTQYF
TRBV6-1	TRBJ2-2	CATKLAGAYTGELFF
TRBV2	TRBJ2-1	CADSSYNEQFF
TRBV6-1	TRBJ1-1	CASSDRGWSTEAFF
TRBV28	TRBJ1-6	CASSLGGGGYNSPLHF
TRBV11-2	TRBJ2-7	CASSFSGTSGRREQYF
TRBV7-2	TRBJ1-1	CASSPRGPMNTEAFF
TRBV28	TRBJ1-4	CASKGAVNEKLFF
TRBV19	TRBJ2-1	CASSNPGTSGRATEQFF
TRBV9	TRBJ1-2	CASSSDPYGYTF